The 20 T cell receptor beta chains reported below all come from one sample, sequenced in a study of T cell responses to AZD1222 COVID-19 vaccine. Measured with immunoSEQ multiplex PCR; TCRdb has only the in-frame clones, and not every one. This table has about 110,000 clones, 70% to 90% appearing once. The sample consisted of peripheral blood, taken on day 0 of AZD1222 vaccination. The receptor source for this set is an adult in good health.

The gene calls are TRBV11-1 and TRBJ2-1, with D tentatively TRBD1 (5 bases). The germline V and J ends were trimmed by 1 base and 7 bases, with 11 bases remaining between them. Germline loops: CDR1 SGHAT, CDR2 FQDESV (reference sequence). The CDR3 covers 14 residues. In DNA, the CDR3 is TGTGCCAGCAGCTTAGGGACACGTAGGAATGAGCAGTTCTTC. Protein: CASSLGTRRNEQFF.

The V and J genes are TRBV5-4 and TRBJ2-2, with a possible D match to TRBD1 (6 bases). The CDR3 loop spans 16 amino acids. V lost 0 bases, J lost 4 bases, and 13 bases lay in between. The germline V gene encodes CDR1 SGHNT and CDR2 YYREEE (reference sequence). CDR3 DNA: TGTGCCAGCAGCTTGGCCGGGACAAGGACCACCGGGGAGCTGTTTTTT. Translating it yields CASSLAGTRTTGELFF.

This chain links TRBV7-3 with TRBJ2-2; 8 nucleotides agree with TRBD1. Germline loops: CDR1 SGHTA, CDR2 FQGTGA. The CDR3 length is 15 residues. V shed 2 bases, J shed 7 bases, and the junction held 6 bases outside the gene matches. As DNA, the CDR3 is TGTGCCAGCAGCTTAGGTGGGACAGGTCACGGGGAGCTGTTTTTT. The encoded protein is CASSLGGTGHGELFF.

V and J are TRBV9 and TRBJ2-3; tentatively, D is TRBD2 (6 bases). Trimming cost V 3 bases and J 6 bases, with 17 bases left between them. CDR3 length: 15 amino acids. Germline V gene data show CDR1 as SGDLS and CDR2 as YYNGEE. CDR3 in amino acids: CASSARSVGGDTQYF. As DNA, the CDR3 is TGTGCCAGCAGCGCGCGAAGCGTCGGAGGGGATACGCAGTATTTT.

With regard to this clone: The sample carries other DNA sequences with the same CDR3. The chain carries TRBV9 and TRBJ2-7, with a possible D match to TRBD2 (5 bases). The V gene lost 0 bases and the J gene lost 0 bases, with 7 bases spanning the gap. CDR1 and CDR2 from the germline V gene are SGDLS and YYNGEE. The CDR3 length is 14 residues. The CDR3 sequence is CASSVGGSSYEQYF. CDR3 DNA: TGTGCCAGCAGCGTAGGAGGGAGCTCCTACGAGCAGTACTTC.

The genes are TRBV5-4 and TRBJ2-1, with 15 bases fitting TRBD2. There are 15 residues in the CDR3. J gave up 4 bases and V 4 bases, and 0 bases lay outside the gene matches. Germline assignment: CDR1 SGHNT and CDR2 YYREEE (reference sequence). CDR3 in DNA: TGTGCCAGCAGCGGGACTAGCGGGGGGTACAATGAGCAGTTCTTC. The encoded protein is CASSGTSGGYNEQFF.

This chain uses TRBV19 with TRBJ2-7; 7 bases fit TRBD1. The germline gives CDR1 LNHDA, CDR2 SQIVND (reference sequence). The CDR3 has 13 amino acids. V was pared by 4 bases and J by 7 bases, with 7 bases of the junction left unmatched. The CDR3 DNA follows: TGTGCCAGTAGTACACAGGGGTCCGGGGAGCAGTACTTC. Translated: CASSTQGSGEQYF. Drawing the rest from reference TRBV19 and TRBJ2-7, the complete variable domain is DGGITQSPKYLFRKEGQNVTLSCEQNLNHDAMYWYRQDPGQGLRLIYYSQIVNDFQKGDIAEGYSVSREKKESFPLTVTSAQKNPTAFYLCASSTQGSGEQYFGPGTRLTVT.

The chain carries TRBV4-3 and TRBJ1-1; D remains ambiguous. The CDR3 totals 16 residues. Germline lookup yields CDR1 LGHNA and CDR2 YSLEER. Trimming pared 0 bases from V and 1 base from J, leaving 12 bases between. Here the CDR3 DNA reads TGCGCCAGCAGCCAAGATCTAAGTGGATGGAACACTGAAGCTTTCTTT. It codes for CASSQDLSGWNTEAFF.

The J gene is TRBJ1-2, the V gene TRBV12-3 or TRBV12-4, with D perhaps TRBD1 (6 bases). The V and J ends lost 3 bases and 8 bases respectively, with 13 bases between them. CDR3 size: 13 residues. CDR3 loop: CASSFLGGKGYTF. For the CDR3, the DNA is TGTGCCAGCAGTTTTCTAGGGGGAAAGGGCTACACCTTC.

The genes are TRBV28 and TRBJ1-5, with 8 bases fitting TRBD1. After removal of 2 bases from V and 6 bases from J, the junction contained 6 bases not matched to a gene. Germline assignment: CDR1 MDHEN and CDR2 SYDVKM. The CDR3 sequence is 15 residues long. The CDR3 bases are TGTGCCAGCAGTTTACAGGACAGGGATAGTCAGCCCCAGCATTTT. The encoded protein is CASSLQDRDSQPQHF.

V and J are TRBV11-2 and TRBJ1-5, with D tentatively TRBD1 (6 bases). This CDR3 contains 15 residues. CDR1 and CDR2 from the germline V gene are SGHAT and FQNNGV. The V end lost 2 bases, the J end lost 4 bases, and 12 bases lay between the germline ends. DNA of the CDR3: TGTGCCAGCAGCTTAACAGACAGGCCTAATCAGCCCCAGCATTTT. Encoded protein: CASSLTDRPNQPQHF. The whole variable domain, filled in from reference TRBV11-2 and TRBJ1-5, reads EAGVAQSPRYKIIEKRQSVAFWCNPISGHATLYWYQQILGQGPKLLIQFQNNGVVDDSQLPKDRFSAERLKGVDSTLKIQPAKLEDSAVYLCASSLTDRPNQPQHFGDGTRLSIL.

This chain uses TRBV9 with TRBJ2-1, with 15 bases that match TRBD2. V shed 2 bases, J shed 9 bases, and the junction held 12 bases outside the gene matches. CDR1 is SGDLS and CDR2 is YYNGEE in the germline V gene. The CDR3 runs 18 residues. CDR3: CASSVSTGLAGGPREQFF. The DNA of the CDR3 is TGTGCCAGCAGCGTGTCTACGGGACTAGCGGGGGGCCCACGTGAGCAGTTCTTC.

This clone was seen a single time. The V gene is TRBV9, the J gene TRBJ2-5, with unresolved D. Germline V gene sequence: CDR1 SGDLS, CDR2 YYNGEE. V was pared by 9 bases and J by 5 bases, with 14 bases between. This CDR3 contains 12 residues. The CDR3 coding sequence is TGTGCCATTCAGACCGGGTGGGAGACCCAGTACTTC. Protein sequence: CAIQTGWETQYF.

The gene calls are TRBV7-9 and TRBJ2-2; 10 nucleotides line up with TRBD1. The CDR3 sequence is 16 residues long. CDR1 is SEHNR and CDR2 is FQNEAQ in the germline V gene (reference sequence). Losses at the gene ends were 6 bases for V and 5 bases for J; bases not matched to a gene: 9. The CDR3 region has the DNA TGTGCCAGCAGTGCAACCCGGGACAGGGGAACCGGGGAGCTGTTTTTT. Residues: CASSATRDRGTGELFF.

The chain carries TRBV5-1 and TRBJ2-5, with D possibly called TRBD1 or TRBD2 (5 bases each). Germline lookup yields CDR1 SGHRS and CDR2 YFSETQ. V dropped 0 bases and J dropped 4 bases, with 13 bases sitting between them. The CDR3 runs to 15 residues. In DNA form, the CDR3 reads TGCGCCAGCAGCTTGGAGAGGGGAATCGGAGAGACCCAGTACTTC. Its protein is CASSLERGIGETQYF. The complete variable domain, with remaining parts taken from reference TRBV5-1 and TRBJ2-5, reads KAGVTQTPRYLIKTRGQQVTLSCSPISGHRSVSWYQQTPGQGLQFLFEYFSETQRNKGNFPGRFSGRQFSNSRSEMNVSTLELGDSALYLCASSLERGIGETQYFGPGTRLLVL.

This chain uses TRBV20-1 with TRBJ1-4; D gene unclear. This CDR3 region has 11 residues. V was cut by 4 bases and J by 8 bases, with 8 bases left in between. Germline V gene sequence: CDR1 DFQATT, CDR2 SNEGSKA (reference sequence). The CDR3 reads CSAKKAEKLFF. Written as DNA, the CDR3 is TGCAGTGCTAAAAAAGCCGAAAAACTGTTTTTT.

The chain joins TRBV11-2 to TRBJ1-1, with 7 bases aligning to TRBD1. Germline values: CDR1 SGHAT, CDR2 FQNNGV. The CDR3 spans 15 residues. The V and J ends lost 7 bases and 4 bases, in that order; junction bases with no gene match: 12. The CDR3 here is CASTTTGEGFTEAFF. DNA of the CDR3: TGTGCCAGCACCACCACAGGGGAGGGGTTCACTGAAGCTTTCTTT.

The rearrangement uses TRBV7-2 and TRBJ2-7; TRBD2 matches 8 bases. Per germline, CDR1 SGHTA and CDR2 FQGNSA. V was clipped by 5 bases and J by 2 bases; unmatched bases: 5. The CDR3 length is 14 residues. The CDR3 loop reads CASSHQRGTYEQYF. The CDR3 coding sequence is TGTGCCAGCAGCCACCAGCGGGGGACCTACGAGCAGTACTTC.

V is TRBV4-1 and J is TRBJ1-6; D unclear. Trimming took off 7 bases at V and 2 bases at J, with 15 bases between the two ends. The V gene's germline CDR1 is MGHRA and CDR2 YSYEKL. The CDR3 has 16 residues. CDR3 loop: CASTPNRAAYNSPLHF. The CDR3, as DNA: TGCGCCAGCACCCCGAATCGGGCGGCCTATAATTCACCCCTCCACTTT.

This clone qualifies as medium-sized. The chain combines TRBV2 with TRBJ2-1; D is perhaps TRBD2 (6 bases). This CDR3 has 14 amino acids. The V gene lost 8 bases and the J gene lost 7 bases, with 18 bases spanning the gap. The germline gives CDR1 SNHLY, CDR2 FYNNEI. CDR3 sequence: CASPGTGATNEQFF. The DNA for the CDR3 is TGTGCCAGCCCTGGGACGGGAGCCACGAATGAGCAGTTCTTC.